These 7 T cell receptor beta chains were sequenced from one sample in a study of shared clonotypes between healthy human individuals (dated by TCRdb to between 2020 and 2021). Receptor amplification or capture employed the immunoSEQ multiplex PCR assay. TCRdb stores this immuneACCESS table with in-frame sequences only. Part of the clones is absent; in the studies checked, under half of the shortfall reflects unresolved V genes, and no reason is known for the rest. A total of approximately 88,000 clones appear in this sample, approximately 63% of them only once. Approximately 55% of the sample lies in the top ten. The sequencing sample was made of memory CD8+ T cells sorted from blood. Taken with the paper, the label for cell subset or site translates to: CD45RO+ cells pooled with CCR7-negative TemRA cells. Receptor source: a man aged 30 to 39 in good health.

CDR3 bases: TGTGCCAGCTCACCACCCCTCGGAAGGGCGGCAGATACGCAGTATTTT. It codes for CASSPPLGRAADTQYF. This sequence joins TRBV18 and TRBJ2-3; no firm D call. V was cut by 0 bases and J by 4 bases, with 14 bases left in between. This CDR3 spans 16 amino acids. Germline CDR1 is KGHSH and CDR2 is LQKENI.

The chain joins TRBV29-1 to TRBJ2-7; unclear D gene. The germline V gene has CDR1 SQVTM and CDR2 ANQGSEA. CDR3 length equals 13 residues. The V gene lost 6 bases and the J gene lost 7 bases, with 19 bases spanning the gap. The CDR3 sequence is CSVSLGPGAEQYF. The CDR3 DNA reads TGCAGCGTGAGTCTTGGCCCTGGAGCGGAGCAGTACTTC.

The table lists this clone with a few counts. The rearrangement uses TRBV2 and TRBJ2-1, with TRBD1 identical over 8 bases. J lost 0 bases, V lost 4 bases, and 2 bases had no gene match. CDR1 and CDR2 from the germline V gene are SNHLY and FYNNEI. The CDR3 is 15 amino acids. CDR3: CASSGQGASYNEQFF. The CDR3 bases are TGTGCCAGCAGTGGGCAGGGGGCCTCCTACAATGAGCAGTTCTTC.

V usage is TRBV10-3 and J usage is TRBJ2-1, with unresolved D. From germline, CDR1 is ENHRY and CDR2 SYGVKD. The CDR3 covers 11 residues. V lost 3 bases and J lost 9, with 6 bases in between. Here the CDR3 DNA reads TGTGCCATCAGTGAATCCACTGAGCAGTTCTTC. It specifies CAISESTEQFF.

The chain uses TRBV27 and TRBJ2-1; 9 bases map to TRBD2. V shed 8 bases and J 4 bases; nucleotides not matched to a gene: 9. The V gene's germline CDR1 is MNHEY and CDR2 SMNVEV (reference sequence). The CDR3 extends over 15 amino acids. CDR3 residues: CASAEAGGFYNEQFF. The CDR3 DNA sequence: TGTGCCAGCGCTGAAGCGGGAGGTTTTTACAATGAGCAGTTCTTC.

The V and J genes are TRBV15 and TRBJ1-1; TRBD1 might be the D (5 bases). The CDR3 contains 17 residues. Germline values: CDR1 LNHNV, CDR2 YYDKDF (reference sequence). V was shortened by 5 bases and J by 2 bases, with 21 bases between the two germline ends. The CDR3 loop is CATSPRRRGSANTEAFF. CDR3 nucleotide sequence: TGTGCCACCAGCCCGAGACGGAGGGGCTCGGCAAACACTGAAGCTTTCTTT. The whole variable domain, remainder taken from reference TRBV15 and TRBJ1-1, is DAMVIQNPRYQVTQFGKPVTLSCSQTLNHNVMYWYQQKSSQAPKLLFHYYDKDFNNEADTPDNFQSRRPNTSFCFLDIRSPGLGDTAMYLCATSPRRRGSANTEAFFGQGTRLTVV.

The gene calls are TRBV6-4 and TRBJ2-1; D remains ambiguous. Trimming cost V 4 bases and J 2 bases, with 12 bases left between them. The germline V gene has CDR1 MRHNA and CDR2 SNTAGT. The CDR3 extends over 15 amino acids. The CDR3 nucleotides are TGTGCCAGCAGTGCAAAGGACGGAGCCTACAATGAGCAGTTCTTC. Translation: CASSAKDGAYNEQFF.